The 24 T cell receptor beta chains listed next were all sequenced from one sample in a study of neurological immune-mediated disorders. TCRdb analysed the 5' RACE reads with MiXCR anew, one entry per CDR3 protein. Here the sample spans fewer than 90,000 distinct CDR3 sequences, approximately 5.2% being singletons. Input material: PBMCs. The receptor source for this set is a man younger than 35 with multiple sclerosis.

This clonotype was counted only a few times. One junction end disagrees with the germline gene, perhaps due to a read error. The chain has TRBV2 and TRBJ1-5; D not resolved. The germline V gene encodes CDR1 SNHLY and CDR2 FYNNEI. CDR3 length: 12 residues. The CDR3 loop reads CASSKVGQPQNF. The DNA of the CDR3 is TGTGCCAGCAGCAAGGTGGGTCAGCCCCAGAATTTT.

The table lists this clonotype with many counts. At one of its ends the junction is not consistent with the germline gene, which may arise from a read error. The chain has TRBV5-6 and TRBJ1-5, with 8 positions matching TRBD1. The germline V gene encodes CDR1 SGHDT and CDR2 YYEEEE. The CDR3 covers 16 residues. CDR3 nucleotide sequence: TGTGCCAGCAGCCCCAATTGGACAGGGTTAAATCAGCCCCAGAATTTT. As protein: CASSPNWTGLNQPQNF.

In its sample, this clonotype was seen many times. The chain links TRBV7-2 to TRBJ2-3; a possible D gene is TRBD1 (5 bases). V was pared by 5 bases and J by 0 bases, with 15 bases between. CDR1 and CDR2 from the germline V gene are SGHTA and FQGNSA. The CDR3 is made up of 16 amino acids. CDR3 bases: TGTGCCAGCAGCGAAGGGGCGCTATCCAGCACAGATACGCAGTATTTT. Protein sequence: CASSEGALSSTDTQYF.

In this sample, this clonotype turned up many times. CDR3 DNA sequence: TGTGCCAGCAGCCCCGGACAGGGGGACACAGATACGCAGTATTTT. Its protein is CASSPGQGDTDTQYF. This sequence joins TRBV7-3 and TRBJ2-3, with 10 bases that match TRBD1. V shed 5 bases and J 2 bases; nucleotides not matched to a gene: 4. Per germline, CDR1 SGHTA and CDR2 FQGTGA. There are 15 residues in the CDR3.

There are many counts of this clonotype. CDR3 in amino acids: CASSQAGQGNQPQHF. The CDR3 DNA is TGCGCCAGCAGCCAAGCAGGACAGGGAAATCAGCCCCAGCATTTT. This chain links TRBV4-1 with TRBJ1-5; 8 bases agree with TRBD1. Germline loops: CDR1 MGHRA, CDR2 YSYEKL. After removal of 1 base from V and 4 bases from J, the junction contained 3 bases not matched to a gene. This CDR3 contains 15 residues.

This clonotype was seen repeatedly, ten times or more. J is TRBJ2-3 and V is TRBV2; no clear D gene. Trimming removed 4 bases from V and 2 bases from J, with 13 bases in between. Germline V gene lookup returns CDR1 SNHLY and CDR2 FYNNEI. The CDR3 loop spans 15 amino acids. CDR3 in amino acids: CASSARASITDTQYF. The DNA of the CDR3 is TGTGCCAGCAGTGCTAGAGCATCAATCACAGATACGCAGTATTTT.

The V gene is TRBV10-3, the J gene TRBJ2-7; 11 positions agree with TRBD2. Germline CDR1 ENHRY, CDR2 SYGVKD. The CDR3 sequence is 13 residues long. V lost 6 bases, J lost 3 bases, and 1 base stayed unmatched. CDR3 region: CAIRLAGDYEQYF. For the CDR3, the DNA is TGTGCCATCAGACTAGCGGGGGACTACGAGCAGTACTTC.

This clonotype was counted many times. The rearrangement joins TRBV20-1 to TRBJ2-1, with TRBD2 matching over 9 bases. The germline V gene encodes CDR1 DFQATT and CDR2 SNEGSKA (reference sequence). The CDR3 is 17 residues long. The V and J ends lost 0 bases and 5 bases, in that order; junction bases with no gene match: 11. CDR3 DNA: TGCAGTGCTAGAGATTGGCGGGGGGGCGCTGGGAACAATGAGCAGTTCTTC. Protein product: CSARDWRGGAGNNEQFF.

In this sample, this clonotype turned up many times. This chain connects TRBV12-3 or TRBV12-4 to TRBJ2-1, with 9 bases matching TRBD2. With 3 bases clipped from V and 10 bases from J, the junction kept 10 bases outside the gene matches. This CDR3 comprises 15 residues. The CDR3 here is CASSFDLAGPLEQFF. DNA for the CDR3: TGTGCCAGCAGTTTTGATCTAGCGGGACCACTGGAGCAGTTCTTC.

This clonotype was counted at least ten times. V gene TRBV7-2 combines with J gene TRBJ2-3; 8 bases are a match to TRBD2. CDR1 is SGHTA and CDR2 is FQGNSA in the germline V gene. The ends lost 5 bases at V and 0 bases at J; junction bases unmatched: 1. This CDR3 is 14 amino acids long. This CDR3 reads CASSGTSSTDTQYF. The CDR3 DNA reads as TGTGCCAGCAGCGGGACTAGTAGCACAGATACGCAGTATTTT.

This clonotype appeared many times. The gene calls are TRBV6-1 and TRBJ1-1; 7 bases map to TRBD1. The germline V gene has CDR1 MNHNS and CDR2 SASEGT. The CDR3 totals 12 residues. Unmatched junction bases numbered 8, after V lost 10 bases and J lost 6 bases. The CDR3 sequence is CATRGGPAEAFF. CDR3 nucleotide sequence: TGTGCCACCAGGGGGGGGCCGGCTGAAGCTTTCTTT.

The CDR3 DNA reads as TGTGCCAGCAGCTTAGAGACAGGGGCTGCAAGCACTGAAGCTTTCTTT. Translating it yields CASSLETGAASTEAFF. The chain links TRBV7-6 to TRBJ1-1, with 8 nucleotides matching TRBD1. The CDR3 runs 16 residues. V dropped 1 base and J dropped 4; count of bases not matched to a gene: 8. From germline, CDR1 is SGHVS and CDR2 FNYEAQ. Drawing the rest from reference TRBV7-6 and TRBJ1-1, the complete variable domain is GAGVSQSPRYKVTKRGQDVALRCDPISGHVSLYWYRQALGQGPEFLTYFNYEAQQDKSGLPNDRFSAERPEGSISTLTIQRTEQRDSAMYRCASSLETGAASTEAFFGQGTRLTVV.

This clonotype was seen repeatedly, ten times or more. The chain recombines TRBV7-2 with TRBJ2-2; D is ambiguous. This CDR3 spans 13 amino acids. With 0 bases removed from V and 6 bases from J, the gap between germline ends came to 5 bases. Looked up from germline, CDR1 is SGHTA and CDR2 is FQGNSA. The CDR3 DNA sequence: TGTGCCAGCAGCTTAGCATCCGCCGGGGAGCTGTTTTTT. Its protein product is CASSLASAGELFF.

This clonotype was seen only a few times. The rearrangement uses TRBV6-1 and TRBJ2-3; D could derive from TRBD1 or TRBD2 (5 bases each). The CDR3 is 15 amino acids. Between the trimmed V and J ends, which lost 6 bases and 4 bases, there was a span of 17 bases. The germline V gene has CDR1 MNHNS and CDR2 SASEGT. The CDR3 region has the DNA TGTGCCAGCAGGGGACCGGGAACCTCCCCAGATACGCAGTATTTT. Translating it yields CASRGPGTSPDTQYF.

This clonotype came up many times. This sequence joins TRBV3-1 and TRBJ2-7; either TRBD1 or TRBD2 may fit D (5 bases each). Trimming pared 4 bases from V and 0 bases from J, leaving 10 bases between. The CDR3 has 14 amino acids. Germline values: CDR1 LGHDT, CDR2 YNNKEL (reference sequence). The CDR3 loop reads CASSPPGRSYEQYF. The CDR3 bases are TGTGCCAGCAGCCCGCCGGGACGCTCCTACGAGCAGTACTTC.

This clonotype has ten or more counts. The rearrangement joins TRBV12-3 or TRBV12-4 to TRBJ1-2; weak D call: TRBD1 (5 bases). Trimming stripped 5 bases from V and 2 bases from J, with 12 bases between. This CDR3 contains 14 residues. The CDR3 DNA is TGTGCCAGCAGTATGGGACGGGCAAACTATGGCTACACCTTC. It is translated as CASSMGRANYGYTF.

The sample holds many counts of this clonotype. The rearrangement joins TRBV7-7 to TRBJ2-5; 9 bases align to TRBD1. CDR1 and CDR2 (germline): SSHAT, FNYEAQ (reference sequence). CDR3 length equals 15 residues. CDR3 nucleotides: TGTGCTAGCGGGCCGGGACAGGGCTCTGGAGAGACCCAGTACTTC. It encodes CASGPGQGSGETQYF. The full variable domain, rest sourced from reference TRBV7-7 and TRBJ2-5, is GAGVSQSPRYKVTKRGQDVTLRCDPISSHATLYWYQQALGQGPEFLTYFNYEAQPDKSGLPSDRFSAERPEGSISTLTIQRTEQRDSAMYRCASGPGQGSGETQYFGPGTRLLVL.

This clonotype was detected many times. This sequence joins TRBV5-1 and TRBJ2-5, with 7 bases fitting TRBD2. Trimming cost V 0 bases and J 5 bases; bases outside gene matches: 7. The CDR3 extends over 15 amino acids. Germline V lookup: CDR1 SGHRS, CDR2 YFSETQ. CDR3 DNA sequence: TGCGCCAGCAGCTTGGCGGGGCAGCGGGGCGAGACCCAGTACTTC. The encoded protein is CASSLAGQRGETQYF. The variable domain in full, completed from reference TRBV5-1 and TRBJ2-5, reads KAGVTQTPRYLIKTRGQQVTLSCSPISGHRSVSWYQQTPGQGLQFLFEYFSETQRNKGNFPGRFSGRQFSNSRSEMNVSTLELGDSALYLCASSLAGQRGETQYFGPGTRLLVL.

This clonotype has a count of ten or more. DNA of the CDR3: TGCGCCAGCAGCGTCCAGGGGGGACAAGAGACCCAGTACTTC. Its protein is CASSVQGGQETQYF. This chain uses TRBV5-1 with TRBJ2-5, with D perhaps matching TRBD1 (7 bases). CDR1 SGHRS and CDR2 YFSETQ come from the germline V gene. Deletions cut 4 bases from V and 2 bases from J, with 12 bases between. The CDR3 loop spans 14 amino acids.

This clonotype has a count of ten or more. This chain uses TRBV20-1 with TRBJ2-2; 7 positions agree with TRBD1. The V gene end was trimmed by 6 bases and the J gene end by 4 bases; junction bases not matched to a gene: 8. Germline values: CDR1 DFQATT, CDR2 SNEGSKA (reference sequence). The CDR3 is made up of 14 amino acids. The CDR3 protein is CSALDRDRTGELFF. CDR3 sequence (DNA): TGCAGTGCGCTTGACAGGGACCGCACCGGGGAGCTGTTTTTT.

This clonotype has a handful of counts. This sequence may be a read error, since a much larger clone differs from it by one base. The V call is TRBV5-1, the J call TRBJ1-5; 9 positions match TRBD1. The CDR3 loop spans 16 amino acids. CDR1 and CDR2 (germline): SGHRS, YFSETQ. The CDR3 reads CASRMTGGSWNQPQNF. The DNA for the CDR3 is TGCGCCAGCCGGATGACAGGGGGATCGTGGAATCAGCCCCAGAATTTT.

A few counts support this clonotype. The J gene is TRBJ2-7, the V gene TRBV5-5, with 8 bases that match TRBD1. The CDR3 has 18 residues. In germline, CDR1 is SGHKS, CDR2 YYEKEE (reference sequence). The V and J ends lost 4 bases and 6 bases, in that order; junction bases with no gene match: 21. The CDR3 nucleotides read TGTGCCAGCAGCCGACTGAACCTCCAACAGGGGGTTAAGCGCGAGCAGTACTTC. It specifies CASSRLNLQQGVKREQYF.

This clonotype occurred many times. This chain links TRBV24-1 with TRBJ2-1; weak D call: TRBD2 (5 bases). V shed 9 bases and J shed 5 bases, with 10 bases lying between them. CDR3 length equals 12 residues. CDR1 is KGHDR and CDR2 is SFDVKD in the germline V gene. The CDR3 protein is CATSSGHNEQFF. CDR3 bases: TGTGCCACCTCGAGCGGCCACAATGAGCAGTTCTTC.

This clonotype occurred many times. The junction shows a germline mismatch at one end, possibly a read error. The chain employs TRBV6-1 and TRBJ2-7, with TRBD2 as a possible D gene (5 bases). Germline CDR1 reads MNHNS; CDR2 reads SASEGT. CDR3 length: 15 residues. The CDR3 DNA reads as TGTGCCAGCAGGGAAGCGGCCTACGTGGACTACGAGCAGTACTTC. It specifies CASREAAYVDYEQYF.